This TCR beta chain is drawn from a study of identical twins. TCRdb recomputed calls from the 5' RACE reads with MiXCR, one row per CDR3 protein. Of roughly 1.6 million distinct CDR3 sequences in the sample, less than 40% are singletons; the top ten hold less than 0.35%. The ends were cut back, 2 bases at V and 4 bases at J, with 12 bases in the middle. This CDR3 has 14 residues. Germline CDR1 is KGHSH and CDR2 is LQKENI. The sequenced sample was cord blood. The TCR was taken from a newborn girl in good health. The V gene is TRBV18, the J gene TRBJ2-7, with D possibly matching TRBD1 (6 bases). CDR3 bases: TGTGCCAGCTCACCAGGGGGCCGGCTTTACGAGCAGTACTTC. Residues: CASSPGGRLYEQYF.